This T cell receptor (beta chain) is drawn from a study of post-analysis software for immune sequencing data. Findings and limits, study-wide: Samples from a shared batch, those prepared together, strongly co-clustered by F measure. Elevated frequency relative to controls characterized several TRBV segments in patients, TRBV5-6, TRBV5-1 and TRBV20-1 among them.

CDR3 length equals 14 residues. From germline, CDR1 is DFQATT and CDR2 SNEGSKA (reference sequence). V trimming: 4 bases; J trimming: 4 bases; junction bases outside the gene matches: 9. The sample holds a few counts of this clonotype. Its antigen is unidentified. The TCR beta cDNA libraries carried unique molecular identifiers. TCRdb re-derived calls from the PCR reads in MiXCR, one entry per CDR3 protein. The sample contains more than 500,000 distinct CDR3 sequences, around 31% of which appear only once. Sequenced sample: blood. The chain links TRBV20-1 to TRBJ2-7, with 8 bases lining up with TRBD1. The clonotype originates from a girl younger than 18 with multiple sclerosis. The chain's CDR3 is CSATWSRQGYEQYF. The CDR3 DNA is TGCAGTGCTACCTGGAGCAGACAGGGGTACGAGCAGTACTTC.